What follows are 23 T cell receptor beta chains derived from one specimen sequenced in a study of T cells in Graves' hyperthyroidism and ophthalmopathy. Amplified TCR beta CDR3 regions derived from RNA transcripts. The HTBI set primed first-round TCR CDR3 RT-PCR. TCRdb redid the calling of the multiplex PCR reads with MiXCR, one entry per CDR3 protein. Here the sample spans nearly 600,000 distinct CDR3 sequences, 12% to 15% being singletons. Sequencing was carried out using blood. The receptors were gathered from a woman between 18 and 29 years old with Graves' ophthalmopathy.

V gene TRBV30 combines with J gene TRBJ2-2, with D hard to call. The V end was cut by 1 base, the J end by 8 bases, with 8 bases between. Germline loops: CDR1 GTSNPN, CDR2 SVGIG (reference sequence). The CDR3 loop spans 12 amino acids. The CDR3 here is CAWSEDPGELFF. The CDR3 region has the DNA TGTGCCTGGAGTGAGGACCCGGGGGAGCTGTTTTTT.

At least ten counts were recorded for this clonotype. This chain joins TRBV28 and TRBJ2-1; 7 nucleotides line up with TRBD2. The V segment lost 6 bases and the J segment 7 bases; nucleotides outside the gene matches: 12. The germline gives CDR1 MDHEN, CDR2 SYDVKM. The CDR3 loop spans 15 amino acids. CDR3 residues: CASSPPREGWNEQFF. The CDR3 DNA follows: TGTGCCAGCAGCCCTCCGAGGGAGGGGTGGAATGAGCAGTTCTTC.

The chain is built from TRBV14 and TRBJ2-6; the D call may be TRBD1 or TRBD2 (5 bases each). Germline V gene sequence: CDR1 SGHDN, CDR2 FVKESK. The CDR3 runs 16 residues. V dropped 4 bases and J dropped 0 bases, with 10 bases sitting between them. This CDR3 reads CASSRGTYSGANVLTF. CDR3 coding DNA: TGTGCCAGCAGCCGAGGGACCTACTCTGGGGCCAACGTCCTGACTTTC.

V gene TRBV19 combines with J gene TRBJ1-2; TRBD1 is a possible D gene (5 bases). The CDR3 spans 17 residues. Trimming removed 3 bases from V and 4 bases from J, with 21 bases in between. The germline gives CDR1 LNHDA, CDR2 SQIVND (reference sequence). CDR3 in DNA: TGTGCCAGTAGTATCACCGGGACGGGAACGGACACCTATGGCTACACCTTC. It specifies CASSITGTGTDTYGYTF.

The table lists this clonotype with many counts. V and J are TRBV6-1 and TRBJ2-7, with TRBD1 identical over 7 bases. The ends lost 8 bases at V and 0 bases at J; junction bases unmatched: 4. CDR1 is MNHNS and CDR2 is SASEGT in the germline V gene. The CDR3 spans 13 residues. As DNA, the CDR3 is TGTGCCAGCCAGGGACAGAACTCCTACGAGCAGTACTTC. Its protein product is CASQGQNSYEQYF.

About this clonotype: One base away lies a much larger clone, so this may be a sequencing read error. The chain employs TRBV7-2 and TRBJ2-7; D is ambiguous. Germline assignment: CDR1 SGHTA and CDR2 FQGNSA. The length of the CDR3 is 15 residues. With 4 bases removed from V and 0 bases from J, the gap between germline ends came to 13 bases. The CDR3 region is CASSSWGGSSYEQYF. The CDR3 nucleotides are TGTGCCAGCAGCTCTTGGGGTGGTAGCTCCTACGAGCAGTACTTC.

This clonotype was counted many times. The chain has TRBV11-1 and TRBJ2-3; D is ambiguous. Germline CDR1 reads SGHAT; CDR2 reads FQDESV (reference sequence). V was shortened by 8 bases and J by 8 bases, with 17 bases between the two germline ends. The CDR3 runs to 13 residues. CDR3 sequence (DNA): TGTGCCAGCGGACCCCCCTTAGGAGTTACGCAGTATTTT. Translation: CASGPPLGVTQYF.

Many counts were recorded for this clonotype. The rearrangement links TRBV29-1 to TRBJ2-1; a weak D match, TRBD1 (6 bases). CDR3 length: 14 residues. Per germline, CDR1 SQVTM and CDR2 ANQGSEA. Deletions cut 5 bases from V and 2 bases from J, with 13 bases between. CDR3 sequence: CSVCRDKTYNEQFF. CDR3 sequence (DNA): TGCAGCGTTTGCCGGGACAAAACCTACAATGAGCAGTTCTTC.

This clonotype was found many times. The J gene is TRBJ1-2, the V gene TRBV12-3 or TRBV12-4, with D unresolved. V shed 2 bases and J shed 8 bases, with 15 bases lying between them. The CDR3 runs to 14 residues. The CDR3 reads CASSLPPEVLGYTF. Written as DNA, the CDR3 is TGTGCCAGCAGTTTACCCCCAGAGGTTCTGGGCTACACCTTC.

Only a few counts were recorded for this clonotype. The rearrangement links TRBV5-1 to TRBJ2-3; TRBD2 aligns across 7 bases. The length of the CDR3 is 15 residues. V lost 0 bases, J lost 6 bases, and 7 bases stayed unmatched. From germline, CDR1 is SGHRS and CDR2 YFSETQ. CDR3 amino acids: CASSLVQAGRDTQYF. DNA for the CDR3: TGCGCCAGCAGCTTGGTCCAGGCCGGGAGGGATACGCAGTATTTT.

The V and J genes are TRBV9 and TRBJ1-2; possible D gene TRBD1, 5 bases. From germline, CDR1 is SGDLS and CDR2 YYNGEE. Between the trimmed V and J ends, which lost 1 base and 6 bases, there was a span of 13 bases. This CDR3 spans 14 amino acids. The CDR3 here is CASSVLPGSHGYTF. DNA for the CDR3: TGTGCCAGCAGCGTACTCCCAGGGTCCCATGGCTACACCTTC.

This clonotype has at least ten counts. The chain uses TRBV20-1 and TRBJ2-5; no clear D. The CDR3 runs to 10 residues. Trimming took off 6 bases at V and 5 bases at J, with 7 bases between the two ends. Per germline, CDR1 DFQATT and CDR2 SNEGSKA (reference sequence). The CDR3 is CSALGETQYF. CDR3 DNA: TGCAGTGCCCTTGGGGAGACCCAGTACTTC.

This clonotype showed up just a few times. The V call is TRBV29-1, the J call TRBJ2-7, with 11 bases identical to TRBD2. With 4 bases clipped from V and 2 bases from J, the junction kept 7 bases outside the gene matches. The CDR3 spans 15 residues. Per the germline V gene, CDR1 is SQVTM and CDR2 is ANQGSEA. The CDR3 loop is CSVGVGTSGTYEQYF. The CDR3 DNA follows: TGCAGCGTTGGCGTGGGGACTAGCGGAACCTACGAGCAGTACTTC.

This clonotype was seen many times. The chain joins TRBV7-9 to TRBJ1-1; D perhaps matches TRBD1 (5 bases). The germline gives CDR1 SEHNR, CDR2 FQNEAQ (reference sequence). V was trimmed by 2 bases and J by 3 bases, leaving 10 bases between them. The CDR3 is 14 residues long. The CDR3 DNA reads TGTGCCAGCAGCTTACCAGGGAGGGACACTGAAGCTTTCTTT. Amino acids: CASSLPGRDTEAFF. The variable domain in full, completed from reference TRBV7-9 and TRBJ1-1, reads DTGVSQNPRHKITKRGQNVTFRCDPISEHNRLYWYRQTLGQGPEFLTYFQNEAQLEKSRLLSDRFSAERPKGSFSTLEIQRTEQGDSAMYLCASSLPGRDTEAFFGQGTRLTVV.

The V gene is TRBV7-9, the J gene TRBJ2-3; 7 bases agree with TRBD2. V trimming: 5 bases; J trimming: 2 bases; junction bases outside the gene matches: 7. The CDR3 covers 15 residues. CDR1 and CDR2 (germline): SEHNR, FQNEAQ (reference sequence). The DNA for the CDR3 is TGTGCCAGCAGCGAACCGACTAGCCCCACAGATACGCAGTATTTT. Protein sequence: CASSEPTSPTDTQYF.

Many counts were recorded for this clonotype. The chain employs TRBV2 and TRBJ2-3; TRBD1 agrees at 9 bases. Germline lookup yields CDR1 SNHLY and CDR2 FYNNEI. This CDR3 has 15 amino acids. V dropped 5 bases and J dropped 4; count of bases not matched to a gene: 7. The CDR3 bases are TGTGCCAGCAGTTCCCTGGGACAGGGCTCAGATACGCAGTATTTT. Residues: CASSSLGQGSDTQYF.

This clonotype was seen repeatedly, ten times or more. Relative to the germline gene, one junction end is altered; a read error may explain this. The rearrangement links TRBV7-7 to TRBJ2-3; 10 bases agree with TRBD2. CDR3 length: 16 amino acids. Germline V gives CDR1 SSHAT, CDR2 FNYEAQ (reference sequence). The CDR3 sequence is CASSLGASGSSDTQYF. CDR3 nucleotide sequence: TGTGCTAGCAGCTTAGGTGCTAGCGGGAGCTCAGATACGCAGTATTTT.

This clonotype was observed a handful of times. The chain recombines TRBV28 with TRBJ1-3; D gene ambiguous. Trimming pared 6 bases from V and 0 bases from J, leaving 9 bases between. The germline CDR1 and CDR2 sequences are MDHEN and SYDVKM. The CDR3 loop spans 14 amino acids. The CDR3 region has the DNA TGTGCCAGCAGGGAGGCTATCTCTGGAAACACCATATATTTT. Its protein product is CASREAISGNTIYF.

There are many counts of this clonotype. This chain connects TRBV30 to TRBJ1-2; TRBD1 might be the D (6 bases). V shed 1 base and J shed 8 bases, with 8 bases lying between them. The germline V gene encodes CDR1 GTSNPN and CDR2 SVGIG (reference sequence). The CDR3 contains 11 residues. The CDR3 DNA is TGTGCCTGGAGTGGGGGGCGAGGCTACACCTTC. Translated, it gives CAWSGGRGYTF. The full variable domain, its missing parts supplied by reference TRBV30 and TRBJ1-2, is SQTIHQWPATLVQPVGSPLSLECTVEGTSNPNLYWYRQAAGRGLQLLFYSVGIGQISSEVPQNLSASRPQDRQFILSSKKLLLSDSGFYLCAWSGGRGYTFGSGTRLTVV.

This clonotype was counted ten times or more. V usage is TRBV9 and J usage is TRBJ2-2, with no clear D. The CDR3 length is 15 residues. The V end lost 3 bases, the J end lost 2 bases, and 11 bases lay between the germline ends. Germline CDR1 reads SGDLS; CDR2 reads YYNGEE. The CDR3 region is CASSAGSDNTGELFF. Written as DNA, the CDR3 is TGTGCCAGCAGCGCAGGCTCAGACAACACCGGGGAGCTGTTTTTT.

This chain uses TRBV29-1 with TRBJ1-2, with TRBD1 identical over 7 bases. CDR1 and CDR2 from the germline V gene are SQVTM and ANQGSEA. CDR3 length equals 18 residues. Trimming cost V 1 base and J 0 bases; bases outside gene matches: 14. The CDR3 region is CSVEGRLRGLRSNYGYTF. For the CDR3, the DNA is TGCAGCGTTGAAGGCAGATTGAGGGGGCTGAGATCTAACTATGGCTACACCTTC.

This clonotype was seen repeatedly, ten times or more. The chain uses TRBV2 and TRBJ2-5; unclear D gene. The CDR3 is 10 residues long. From germline, CDR1 is SNHLY and CDR2 FYNNEI. Deletions cut 8 bases from V and 10 bases from J, with 11 bases between. The CDR3 loop reads CASGRTIQYF. The CDR3 nucleotides are TGTGCCAGCGGAAGGACCATCCAGTACTTC.

This clonotype was seen at least ten times. The V gene is TRBV9, the J gene TRBJ2-7; D is ambiguous. The length of the CDR3 is 15 residues. Germline values: CDR1 SGDLS, CDR2 YYNGEE. With 0 bases removed from V and 5 bases from J, the gap between germline ends came to 15 bases. For the CDR3, the DNA is TGTGCCAGCAGCGTAGAGCTATCGGGTCCCCACGAGCAGTACTTC. Its translation is CASSVELSGPHEQYF.